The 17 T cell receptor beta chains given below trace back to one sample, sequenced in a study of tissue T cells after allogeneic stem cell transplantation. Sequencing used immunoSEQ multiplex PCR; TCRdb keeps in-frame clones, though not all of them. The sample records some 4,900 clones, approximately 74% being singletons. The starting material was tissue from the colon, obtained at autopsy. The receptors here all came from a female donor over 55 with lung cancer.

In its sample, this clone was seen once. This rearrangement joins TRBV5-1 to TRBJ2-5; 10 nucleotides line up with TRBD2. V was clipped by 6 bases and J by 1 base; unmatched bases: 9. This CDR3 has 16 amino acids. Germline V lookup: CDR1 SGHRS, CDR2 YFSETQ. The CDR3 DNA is TGCGCCAGCATCGCGGGGGCTAGCGGGGGCCAAGAGACCCAGTACTTC. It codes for CASIAGASGGQETQYF.

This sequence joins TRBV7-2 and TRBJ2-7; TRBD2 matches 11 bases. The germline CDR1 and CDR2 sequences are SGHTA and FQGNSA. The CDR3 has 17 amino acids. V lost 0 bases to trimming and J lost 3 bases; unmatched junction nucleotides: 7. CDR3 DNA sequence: TGTGCCAGCAGCTTAGCTGGGGGGACTAGCGGTTTCTACGAGCAGTACTTC. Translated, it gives CASSLAGGTSGFYEQYF.

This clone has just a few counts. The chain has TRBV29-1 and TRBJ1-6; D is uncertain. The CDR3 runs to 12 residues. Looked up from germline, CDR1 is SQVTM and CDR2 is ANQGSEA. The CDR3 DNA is TGCAGAGTGACCCCCTATAATTCACCCCTCCACTTT. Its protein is CRVTPYNSPLHF.

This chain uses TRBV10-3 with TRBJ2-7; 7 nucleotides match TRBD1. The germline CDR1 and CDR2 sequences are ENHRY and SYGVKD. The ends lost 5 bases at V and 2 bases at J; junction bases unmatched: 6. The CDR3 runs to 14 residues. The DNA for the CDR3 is TGTGCCATCAGTCGTACAGGGGTCCCCTACGAGCAGTACTTC. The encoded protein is CAISRTGVPYEQYF.

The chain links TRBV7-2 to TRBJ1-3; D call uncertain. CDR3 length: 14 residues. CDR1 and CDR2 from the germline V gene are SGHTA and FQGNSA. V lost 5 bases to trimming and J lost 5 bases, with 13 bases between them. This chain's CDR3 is CASSPSQVRNTIYF. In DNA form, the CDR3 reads TGTGCCAGCAGCCCAAGCCAGGTCCGAAACACCATATATTTT.

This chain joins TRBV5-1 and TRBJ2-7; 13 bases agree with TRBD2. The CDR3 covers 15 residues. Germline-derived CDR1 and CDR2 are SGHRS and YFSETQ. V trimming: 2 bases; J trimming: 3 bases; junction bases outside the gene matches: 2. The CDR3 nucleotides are TGCGCCAGCAGCTTACTAGCGGGAGGGTACTACGAGCAGTACTTC. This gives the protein CASSLLAGGYYEQYF.

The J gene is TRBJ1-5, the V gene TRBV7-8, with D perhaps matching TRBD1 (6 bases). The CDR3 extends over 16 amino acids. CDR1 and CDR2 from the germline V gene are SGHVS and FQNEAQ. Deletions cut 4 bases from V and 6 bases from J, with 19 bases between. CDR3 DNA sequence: TGTGCCAGCAGCTCGGAAACGGGGGCCGTTCGTCAGCCCCAGCATTTT. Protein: CASSSETGAVRQPQHF.

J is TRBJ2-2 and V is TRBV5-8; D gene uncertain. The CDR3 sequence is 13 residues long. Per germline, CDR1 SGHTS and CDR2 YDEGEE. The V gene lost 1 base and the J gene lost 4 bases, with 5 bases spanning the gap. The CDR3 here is CASSLRPTGELFF. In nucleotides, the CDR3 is TGTGCCAGCAGCTTGAGGCCCACCGGGGAGCTGTTTTTT.

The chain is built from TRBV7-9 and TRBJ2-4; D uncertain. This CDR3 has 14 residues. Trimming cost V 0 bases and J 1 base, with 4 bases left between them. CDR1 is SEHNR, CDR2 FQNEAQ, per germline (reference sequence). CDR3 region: CASSLAGAKNIQYF. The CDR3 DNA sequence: TGTGCCAGCAGCTTAGCAGGGGCCAAAAACATTCAGTACTTC. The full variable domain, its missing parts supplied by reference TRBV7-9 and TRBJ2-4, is DTGVSQNPRHKITKRGQNVTFRCDPISEHNRLYWYRQTLGQGPEFLTYFQNEAQLEKSRLLSDRFSAERPKGSFSTLEIQRTEQGDSAMYLCASSLAGAKNIQYFGAGTRLSVL.

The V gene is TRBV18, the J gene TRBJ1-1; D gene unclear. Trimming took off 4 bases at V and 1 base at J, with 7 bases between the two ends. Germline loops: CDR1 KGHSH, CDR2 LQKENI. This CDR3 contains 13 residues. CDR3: CASSLAGNTEAFF. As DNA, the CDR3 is TGTGCCAGCTCACTAGCAGGGAACACTGAAGCTTTCTTT.

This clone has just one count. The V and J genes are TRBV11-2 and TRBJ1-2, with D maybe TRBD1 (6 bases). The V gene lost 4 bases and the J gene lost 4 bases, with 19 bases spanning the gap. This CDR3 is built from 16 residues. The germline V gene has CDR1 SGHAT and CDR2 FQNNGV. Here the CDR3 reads CASSSSRTVNVYGYTF. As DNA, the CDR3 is TGTGCCAGCAGCTCATCAAGGACAGTCAACGTCTATGGCTACACCTTC.

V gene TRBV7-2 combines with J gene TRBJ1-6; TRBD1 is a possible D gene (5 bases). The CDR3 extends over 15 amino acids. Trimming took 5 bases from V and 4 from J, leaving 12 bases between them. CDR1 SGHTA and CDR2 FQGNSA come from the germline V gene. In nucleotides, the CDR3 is TGTGCCAGCAGCGGTGGGGGGGGGTATAATTCACCCCTCCACTTT. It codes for CASSGGGGYNSPLHF.

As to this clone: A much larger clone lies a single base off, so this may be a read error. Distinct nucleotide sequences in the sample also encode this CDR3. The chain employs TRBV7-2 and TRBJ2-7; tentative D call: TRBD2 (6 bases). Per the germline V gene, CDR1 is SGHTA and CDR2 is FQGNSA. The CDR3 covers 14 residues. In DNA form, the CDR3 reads TGTGCCAGCAGCTCGACTAGGTCGGCCTACGAGCAATACTTC. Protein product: CASSSTRSAYEQYF.

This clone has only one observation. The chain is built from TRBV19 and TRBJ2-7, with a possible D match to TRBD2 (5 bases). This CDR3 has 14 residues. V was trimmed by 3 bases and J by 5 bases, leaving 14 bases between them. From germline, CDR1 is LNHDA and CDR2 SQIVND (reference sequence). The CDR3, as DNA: TGTGCCAGTAGTATGGGGATGGCGGGTGACGAGCAGTACTTC. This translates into CASSMGMAGDEQYF.

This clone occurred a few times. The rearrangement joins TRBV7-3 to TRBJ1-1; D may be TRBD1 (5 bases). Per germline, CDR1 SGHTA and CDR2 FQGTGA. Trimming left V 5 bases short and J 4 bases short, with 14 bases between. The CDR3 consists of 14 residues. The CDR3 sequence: CASSPKRGITEAFF. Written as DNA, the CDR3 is TGTGCCAGCAGCCCGAAACGGGGCATCACTGAAGCTTTCTTT.

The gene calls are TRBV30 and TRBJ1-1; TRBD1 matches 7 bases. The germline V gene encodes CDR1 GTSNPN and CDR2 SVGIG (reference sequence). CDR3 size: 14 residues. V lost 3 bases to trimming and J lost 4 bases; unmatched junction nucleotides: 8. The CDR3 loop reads CAWSVDRWGTEAFF. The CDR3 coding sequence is TGTGCCTGGAGCGTGGACAGGTGGGGCACTGAAGCTTTCTTT.

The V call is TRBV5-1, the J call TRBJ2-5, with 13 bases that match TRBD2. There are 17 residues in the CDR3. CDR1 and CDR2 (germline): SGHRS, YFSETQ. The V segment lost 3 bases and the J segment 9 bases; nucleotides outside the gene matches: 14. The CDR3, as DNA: TGCGCCAGCAGCTCACCAACACTAGCGGGAGGGTCCCGCGCCCAGTACTTC. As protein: CASSSPTLAGGSRAQYF.